The present TCR beta chain was sequenced within a study of control samples from healthy donors and cancer patients (dated by TCRdb to the early 2020s). This clone was counted once. It has no known antigen specificity. No much larger clone exists at a distance of one base, and base qualities are not known. The CDR1 and CDR2 encoded by the germline V gene are ENHRY and SYGVKD. V and J are truncated by 0 bases and 0 bases respectively, leaving an intervening sequence of 8 bases. The cysteine opens and the phenylalanine closes a CDR3 of 16 amino acids. Of all the DNA, just the CDR3 is kept, 48 bases in frame from base 1. Libraries were constructed by the immunoSEQ multiplex PCR assay. TCRdb stores this immuneACCESS table with in-frame sequences only. Part of the clones is absent; in the studies checked, under half of the shortfall reflects unresolved V genes, and no reason is known for the rest. This sample gives about 120,000 clones in total; around nine tenths of them show up just once. The ten largest clones represent roughly 2.5% of the sample.

The chain was built from TRBV10-3 and TRBJ2-2; TRBD2 is possibly the D segment (6 matching bases). Sequencing was performed on blood. The TCR sequence derives from a woman aged 70-85 years in good health. The CDR3 region reads CAISESGGANTGELFF. The DNA sequence reads TGTGCCATCAGTGAGTCGGGCGGGGCGAACACCGGGGAGCTGTTTTTT.